The following is a TCR beta chain sequence with its context. The data were produced by immunoSEQ multiplex PCR, yet TCRdb's version contains in-frame clones alone and is incomplete. In the table there are nearly 350,000 clones, over 70% of which are singletons. This sample was included in a study of blood T cell repertoires in COVID-19. Study details: Spain, Italy and the United States supplied samples that represented acute and convalescent COVID-19.

Trimming left V 4 bases short and J 0 bases short, with 11 bases between. The germline V gene has CDR1 SGDLS and CDR2 YYNGEE. There are 15 residues in the CDR3. This TCR came from a man aged 30 to 45 with active or convalescent COVID-19. What was sequenced was peripheral blood. The rearrangement links TRBV9 to TRBJ2-1, with D possibly matching TRBD2 (6 bases). The CDR3 DNA is TGTGCCAGCAGCTCAGGCGGGGTCTCCTACAATGAGCAGTTCTTC. It encodes CASSSGGVSYNEQFF. Variable domain in full (rest from reference TRBV9 and TRBJ2-1): DSGVTQTPKHLITATGQRVTLRCSPRSGDLSVYWYQQSLDQGLQFLIQYYNGEERAKGNILERFSAQQFPDLHSELNLSSLELGDSALYFCASSSGGVSYNEQFFGPGTRLTVL.